This entry lists 32 T cell receptor beta chains sequenced from one sample in a study of Tregs in tolerant kidney transplant recipients. Repertoires were generated with immunoSEQ multiplex PCR, while TCRdb's copy carries only in-frame clones and drops some. Among 85,000 to 95,000 clones listed, over 85% were seen once. The sample taken for sequencing was CD8+ T cells from blood. The origin of the receptors is a human donor in good health.

J is TRBJ2-7 and V is TRBV20-1, with D hard to call. Germline loops: CDR1 DFQATT, CDR2 SNEGSKA (reference sequence). The V gene lost 6 bases and the J gene lost 4 bases, with 10 bases spanning the gap. This CDR3 region has 11 residues. CDR3 amino acids: CSANTPYEQYF. The CDR3 nucleotides are TGCAGTGCCAACACCCCGTACGAGCAGTACTTC.

This clone was detected a few times. The V gene is TRBV27, the J gene TRBJ2-2, with D perhaps TRBD2 (6 bases). V dropped 3 bases and J dropped 6 bases, with 11 bases sitting between them. CDR3 size: 14 residues. Germline V lookup: CDR1 MNHEY, CDR2 SMNVEV (reference sequence). For the CDR3, the DNA is TGTGCCAGCAGTTTCGGGGGAGTCCCCGGGGAGCTGTTTTTT. This codes for CASSFGGVPGELFF.

The genes are TRBV6-1 and TRBJ2-1; D call uncertain. Per germline, CDR1 MNHNS and CDR2 SASEGT. The CDR3 runs to 16 residues. V dropped 2 bases and J dropped 4 bases, with 15 bases sitting between them. The DNA for the CDR3 is TGTGCCAGCAGTGAATACGCGAGAGCGACTTACAATGAGCAGTTCTTC. Its protein is CASSEYARATYNEQFF.

This clone was counted once. The chain recombines TRBV4-1 with TRBJ2-2, with a possible D match to TRBD2 (6 bases). The V gene's germline CDR1 is MGHRA and CDR2 YSYEKL. The V and J ends lost 3 bases and 6 bases respectively, with 8 bases between them. The CDR3 spans 13 residues. CDR3 sequence: CASSHWGAGELFF. For the CDR3, the DNA is TGCGCCAGCAGCCATTGGGGGGCCGGGGAGCTGTTTTTT.

The chain has TRBV19 and TRBJ2-2, with TRBD1 matching 7 bases. The V gene end was trimmed by 6 bases and the J gene end by 2 bases; junction bases not matched to a gene: 12. The CDR3 length is 17 residues. From germline, CDR1 is LNHDA and CDR2 SQIVND (reference sequence). The CDR3 coding sequence is TGTGCCAGTAGCGCCTACAGGGGATCGGGTAACACCGGGGAGCTGTTTTTT. This encodes CASSAYRGSGNTGELFF.

CDR3 in DNA: TGTGCCAGCAGCTTAGTCTTGCATGAGCAGTTCTTC. Residues: CASSLVLHEQFF. The chain has TRBV11-2 and TRBJ2-1, with D unclear. There are 12 residues in the CDR3. From germline, CDR1 is SGHAT and CDR2 FQNNGV. Trimming shortened V by 1 base and J by 8 bases, and 6 bases separated the two germline ends.

J is TRBJ2-1 and V is TRBV6-5; the D call may be TRBD1 or TRBD2 (6 bases each). The ends were cut back, 0 bases at V and 8 bases at J, with 17 bases in the middle. CDR1 is MNHEY, CDR2 SVGAGI, per germline. The CDR3 sequence is 16 residues long. For the CDR3, the DNA is TGTGCCAGCAGTTACTCGCATACAGGGACTTTGGATGAGCAGTTCTTC. Translating gives CASSYSHTGTLDEQFF.

This CDR3 reads CASTQQRDSYEQYF. The CDR3 DNA reads TGTGCCAGCACCCAACAGCGGGACTCCTACGAGCAGTACTTC. The rearrangement joins TRBV5-4 to TRBJ2-7; the match to TRBD2 covers 7 bases. This CDR3 is 14 amino acids long. Germline loops: CDR1 SGHNT, CDR2 YYREEE (reference sequence). Trimming at V came to 6 bases and at J to 0 bases, leaving 6 bases not matched to a gene.

This clone showed up just once. The chain joins TRBV4-1 to TRBJ2-7; 7 nucleotides match TRBD1. The V gene's germline CDR1 is MGHRA and CDR2 YSYEKL. The CDR3 loop spans 14 amino acids. The ends lost 5 bases at V and 6 bases at J; junction bases unmatched: 10. The CDR3 coding sequence is TGCGCCAGCAGCTGGCAGGGACAGTCGCTCGAGCAGTACTTC. It encodes CASSWQGQSLEQYF.

About this clone: The same CDR3 can be traced to other DNA sequences in this sample. V is TRBV6-5 and J is TRBJ1-1; D not resolved. The V gene lost 2 bases and the J gene lost 1 base, with 5 bases spanning the gap. CDR1 is MNHEY, CDR2 SVGAGI, per germline. This CDR3 comprises 13 residues. This chain's CDR3 is CASSYGGNTEAFF. In nucleotides, the CDR3 is TGTGCCAGCAGTTACGGAGGGAACACTGAAGCTTTCTTT.

The gene calls are TRBV20-1 and TRBJ2-7; D not certain. The V end was cut by 1 base, the J end by 3 bases, with 4 bases between. Germline V gene data show CDR1 as DFQATT and CDR2 as SNEGSKA (reference sequence). CDR3 size: 11 residues. The CDR3 nucleotides read TGCAGTGCTAGAGCAAACTACGAGCAGTACTTC. Its translation: CSARANYEQYF.

The V gene is TRBV2, the J gene TRBJ2-7, with D possibly matching TRBD2 (5 bases). Trimming removed 6 bases at V and 5 bases at J, with 20 bases between. The CDR3 is 15 amino acids. Germline CDR1 is SNHLY and CDR2 is FYNNEI. CDR3 sequence: CASSPPGKTDHEQYF. CDR3 sequence (DNA): TGTGCCAGCAGCCCCCCGGGAAAGACGGACCACGAGCAGTACTTC.

The CDR3 DNA follows: TGTGCCAGCAGCGTACCAGAGACAGGGAACACTGAAGCTTTCTTT. Amino acids: CASSVPETGNTEAFF. The chain couples TRBV9 to TRBJ1-1; D may be TRBD1 (6 bases). CDR3 length: 15 amino acids. The germline gives CDR1 SGDLS, CDR2 YYNGEE. V lost 1 base and J 1 base, leaving 11 bases between the germline ends.

V and J are TRBV6-5 and TRBJ1-4, with D hard to call. Germline values: CDR1 MNHEY, CDR2 SVGAGI. The CDR3 loop spans 16 amino acids. V shed 0 bases and J shed 0 bases, with 8 bases lying between them. For the CDR3, the DNA is TGTGCCAGCAGTTACTCTGGGGATACAACTAATGAAAAACTGTTTTTT. This gives the protein CASSYSGDTTNEKLFF.

This chain connects TRBV4-1 to TRBJ2-7; a weak D match, TRBD1 (5 bases). Germline CDR1 MGHRA, CDR2 YSYEKL. The CDR3 runs to 13 residues. Trimming shortened V by 5 bases and J by 3 bases, and 11 bases separated the two germline ends. The CDR3 loop is CASSFRDGYEQYF. CDR3 DNA: TGCGCCAGCAGCTTCAGGGATGGCTACGAGCAGTACTTC.

The J gene is TRBJ1-3, the V gene TRBV6-5; TRBD1 matches 7 bases. Germline CDR1 reads MNHEY; CDR2 reads SVGAGI. The CDR3 is 15 amino acids. V gave up 6 bases and J gave up 0 bases; unmatched junction bases: 5. CDR3 in amino acids: CASSIQGYSGNTIYF. The CDR3 DNA sequence: TGTGCCAGCAGCATACAGGGGTACTCTGGAAACACCATATATTTT.

The chain recombines TRBV27 with TRBJ2-4, with TRBD2 identical over 11 bases. The length of the CDR3 is 13 residues. The germline V gene encodes CDR1 MNHEY and CDR2 SMNVEV (reference sequence). Unmatched junction bases numbered 8, after V lost 8 bases and J lost 11 bases. CDR3 residues: CASRGLAGGLQYF. CDR3 DNA: TGTGCCAGCCGGGGGCTAGCGGGGGGCCTTCAGTACTTC.

The V gene is TRBV6-1, the J gene TRBJ1-5, with 8 positions matching TRBD1. The ends lost 8 bases at V and 9 bases at J; junction bases unmatched: 12. The CDR3 extends over 14 amino acids. Germline V gene sequence: CDR1 MNHNS, CDR2 SASEGT. The CDR3 sequence is CASGLTGDSRPQHF. The CDR3 DNA sequence: TGTGCCAGCGGGTTGACAGGGGATTCGCGGCCCCAGCATTTT.

The chain joins TRBV6-5 to TRBJ2-5; a weak D match, TRBD2 (5 bases). V was shortened by 0 bases and J by 4 bases, with 15 bases between the two germline ends. This CDR3 region has 16 residues. The germline gives CDR1 MNHEY, CDR2 SVGAGI. The CDR3 DNA reads as TGTGCCAGCAGTTACTCACAGACCGCTCGGGGAGAGACCCAGTACTTC. Translated: CASSYSQTARGETQYF.

This chain uses TRBV6-1 with TRBJ2-3; D remains ambiguous. The germline V gene has CDR1 MNHNS and CDR2 SASEGT. This CDR3 region has 14 residues. The V end was cut by 4 bases, the J end by 1 base, with 9 bases between. The CDR3 is CASSGDERTDTQYF. CDR3 nucleotides: TGTGCCAGCAGTGGAGACGAGCGCACAGATACGCAGTATTTT.

This clone was counted a single time. The J gene is TRBJ2-1, the V gene TRBV7-9; D is uncertain. Germline assignment: CDR1 SEHNR and CDR2 FQNEAQ (reference sequence). The CDR3 has 15 residues. Trimming pared 4 bases from V and 8 bases from J, leaving 18 bases between. The CDR3 DNA is TGTGCCAGCAGCTCCTCGGGCCTCCCCTTGGATGAGCAGTTCTTC. Protein sequence: CASSSSGLPLDEQFF.

V is TRBV10-2 and J is TRBJ1-1; 7 bases are a match to TRBD1. CDR1 WSHSY and CDR2 SAAADI come from the germline V gene. V trimming: 8 bases; J trimming: 1 base; junction bases outside the gene matches: 7. The CDR3 spans 14 residues. CDR3 nucleotide sequence: TGCGCCAGCGTTGTGGGACAGCAGAACACTGAAGCTTTCTTT. Residues: CASVVGQQNTEAFF.

V gene TRBV7-3 combines with J gene TRBJ2-1, with 7 bases fitting TRBD1. J was trimmed by 0 bases and V by 4 bases; bases with no gene match: 6. The CDR3 runs to 16 residues. Looked up from germline, CDR1 is SGHTA and CDR2 is FQGTGA. The CDR3 DNA reads as TGTGCCAGCAGCTCGACAGGGCCAAGCTCCTACAATGAGCAGTTCTTC. Protein: CASSSTGPSSYNEQFF.

The chain recombines TRBV6-1 with TRBJ2-7, with 7 bases aligning to TRBD1. The junction had 12 bases not matched to a gene; V was cut back by 0 bases and J by 1 base. There are 18 residues in the CDR3. Per germline, CDR1 MNHNS and CDR2 SASEGT. The CDR3, as DNA: TGTGCCAGCAGTGAAGCGTATTATGGGGTCAGGGGGTCCTACGAGCAGTACTTC. This sequence encodes CASSEAYYGVRGSYEQYF.

CDR3 residues: CASSLGTSVYEQYF. The CDR3 nucleotides are TGTGCCAGCAGCTTGGGGACTAGCGTCTACGAGCAGTACTTC. The chain employs TRBV5-8 and TRBJ2-7, with 9 bases matching TRBD2. The CDR3 runs 14 residues. CDR1 and CDR2 (germline): SGHTS, YDEGEE. Trimming took 0 bases from V and 3 from J; bases not matched to a gene: 1.

The rearrangement joins TRBV27 to TRBJ2-7; D is unresolved. Trimming took 1 base from V and 0 from J, leaving 10 bases between them. The CDR3 length is 15 residues. The germline gives CDR1 MNHEY, CDR2 SMNVEV (reference sequence). For the CDR3, the DNA is TGTGCCAGCAGTTTATATACCTCTCACTCCTACGAGCAGTACTTC. It encodes CASSLYTSHSYEQYF.

The J gene is TRBJ2-3, the V gene TRBV6-4, with 12 bases that match TRBD2. The ends lost 4 bases at V and 6 bases at J; junction bases unmatched: 5. CDR3 length: 15 residues. Germline V gene sequence: CDR1 MRHNA, CDR2 SNTAGT. The CDR3 spells CASSGLAGGPDTQYF. The CDR3 DNA sequence: TGTGCCAGCAGTGGCCTAGCGGGGGGGCCGGATACGCAGTATTTT.

The chain's CDR3 is CASSPLRDRIYRATGELFF. In nucleotides, the CDR3 is TGTGCCAGCAGCCCCCTGAGGGACAGGATATACCGTGCCACCGGGGAGCTGTTTTTT. V is TRBV14 and J is TRBJ2-2, with TRBD1 identical over 8 bases. The germline V gene has CDR1 SGHDN and CDR2 FVKESK. The V and J ends lost 4 bases and 4 bases, in that order; junction bases with no gene match: 17. This CDR3 spans 19 amino acids.

The rearrangement links TRBV6-7 to TRBJ1-5, with 8 bases identical to TRBD1. TRBV6-7 is filed as an ORF, its function uncertain. The CDR3 runs 14 residues. Losses at the gene ends were 4 bases for V and 7 bases for J; bases not matched to a gene: 6. This CDR3 is CASSLNRGGQPQHF. The CDR3 DNA is TGTGCCAGCAGTTTGAACAGGGGGGGGCAGCCCCAGCATTTT.

The J gene is TRBJ2-1, the V gene TRBV6-1, with D unresolved. Germline lookup yields CDR1 MNHNS and CDR2 SASEGT. The V end was cut by 3 bases, the J end by 2 bases, with 14 bases between. This CDR3 comprises 16 residues. CDR3 residues: CASSDNGFSAYNEQFF. As DNA, the CDR3 is TGTGCCAGCAGTGACAATGGTTTCTCTGCCTACAATGAGCAGTTCTTC.

The chain has TRBV7-2 and TRBJ2-7; a weak D match, TRBD1 (6 bases). Germline values: CDR1 SGHTA, CDR2 FQGNSA. This CDR3 has 13 residues. V was pared by 5 bases and J by 4 bases, with 12 bases between. CDR3 sequence: CASSPGAMYEQYF. The CDR3 nucleotides are TGTGCCAGCAGCCCAGGGGCAATGTACGAGCAGTACTTC.

V usage is TRBV7-3 and J usage is TRBJ2-1; TRBD2 matches 10 bases. The CDR3 runs 16 residues. The V and J ends lost 4 bases and 6 bases, in that order; junction bases with no gene match: 9. The germline V gene encodes CDR1 SGHTA and CDR2 FQGTGA. This chain's CDR3 is CASSSELAGDINEQFF. As DNA, the CDR3 is TGTGCCAGCAGCTCAGAGCTAGCGGGGGACATCAATGAGCAGTTCTTC.